What follows are 20 T cell receptor beta chains derived from one specimen sequenced in a study of early T cells in non-severe SARS-CoV-2 infection. TCRdb re-called the 5' RACE reads through MiXCR, storing one row per CDR3 protein. The sample carries about 22,000 distinct CDR3 sequences, 3.6% recorded once. The sequenced sample was whole blood. Receptor source: an adult who was a healthcare worker with PCR-confirmed SARS-CoV-2 infection or an uninfected control (not recorded which).

This clonotype was picked up many times. This CDR3 is CASSFDPLTGELFF. The DNA of the CDR3 is TGCGCCAGCAGTTTTGATCCTTTGACCGGGGAGCTGTTTTTT. The chain is built from TRBV10-1 and TRBJ2-2; D is ambiguous. V shed 5 bases and J shed 5 bases, with 12 bases lying between them. CDR3 size: 14 residues. Germline values: CDR1 WNHNN, CDR2 SYGVQD (reference sequence).

Many counts were recorded for this clonotype. The V call is TRBV5-5, the J call TRBJ1-5; D is perhaps TRBD1 (6 bases). CDR3 size: 12 residues. V lost 2 bases and J lost 6, with 6 bases in between. The germline V gene encodes CDR1 SGHKS and CDR2 YYEKEE (reference sequence). CDR3 amino acids: CASSLQGQPQHF. CDR3 sequence (DNA): TGTGCCAGCAGCTTACAGGGTCAGCCCCAGCATTTT.

This clonotype was picked up many times. The rearrangement uses TRBV10-3 and TRBJ2-7; 11 nucleotides align to TRBD2. The CDR3 consists of 15 residues. V shed 4 bases, J shed 5 bases, and the junction held 7 bases outside the gene matches. CDR1 is ENHRY and CDR2 is SYGVKD in the germline V gene. In DNA, the CDR3 is TGTGCCATCAGTGCCCTAGCGGGAGGTCCTAACGAGCAGTACTTC. Protein sequence: CAISALAGGPNEQYF.

This clonotype was seen many times. The V and J genes are TRBV18 and TRBJ2-5; perhaps D is TRBD1 or TRBD2 (5 bases each). This CDR3 region has 14 residues. Trimming took off 4 bases at V and 4 bases at J, with 13 bases between the two ends. Germline lookup yields CDR1 KGHSH and CDR2 LQKENI. The CDR3 region is CASSLYGGPETQYF. The CDR3 nucleotides read TGTGCCAGCTCACTGTATGGGGGTCCAGAGACCCAGTACTTC.

V usage is TRBV5-6 and J usage is TRBJ2-3, with D perhaps TRBD2 (9 bases). The CDR3 totals 15 residues. V was clipped by 1 base and J by 6 bases, with 15 bases between them. Germline V gene sequence: CDR1 SGHDT, CDR2 YYEEEE. The CDR3 region is CASSLPSGDRDTQYF. In DNA, the CDR3 is TGTGCCAGCAGCTTGCCTAGCGGGGACAGGGATACGCAGTATTTT.

This clonotype was detected many times. The V and J genes are TRBV24-1 and TRBJ2-7; 12 nucleotides agree with TRBD1. There are 16 residues in the CDR3. V shed 2 bases, J shed 3 bases, and the junction held 4 bases outside the gene matches. Per the germline V gene, CDR1 is KGHDR and CDR2 is SFDVKD. CDR3 sequence reads: CATSDSRDRGRYEQYF. The CDR3 DNA reads TGTGCCACCAGTGATTCTAGGGACAGGGGGCGCTACGAGCAGTACTTC.

In its sample, this clonotype was seen many times. The V call is TRBV23-1, the J call TRBJ2-7; 7 nucleotides match TRBD1. TRBV23-1 is an ORF, with its function uncertain. Trimming cost V 8 bases and J 5 bases; bases outside gene matches: 12. The CDR3 contains 14 residues. DNA of the CDR3: TGCGCCAGCGCGAGGACAGGTCTTAGGCACGAGCAGTACTTC. This sequence encodes CASARTGLRHEQYF.

This clonotype occurred many times. The chain has TRBV6-2 or TRBV6-3 and TRBJ1-5; 7 bases map to TRBD1. Germline V lookup: CDR1 MNHEY, CDR2 SVGEGT. V shed 5 bases, J shed 6 bases, and the junction held 4 bases outside the gene matches. The CDR3 extends over 13 amino acids. The CDR3 loop is CASSKQGTQPQHF. In DNA, the CDR3 is TGTGCCAGCAGTAAACAGGGGACTCAGCCCCAGCATTTT.

This clonotype was seen repeatedly, ten times or more. The V gene is TRBV20-1, the J gene TRBJ2-7; 11 nucleotides agree with TRBD2. Trimming removed 6 bases from V and 1 base from J; junction bases left unmatched: 5. Germline V CDR1 and CDR2: DFQATT, SNEGSKA (reference sequence). The CDR3 has 14 residues. The CDR3 nucleotides are TGCAGTGCCTCGGCTAGCGGGGGGTCCTACGAGCAGTACTTC. It specifies CSASASGGSYEQYF.

This clonotype has at least ten counts. J is TRBJ2-3 and V is TRBV11-2, with 11 positions matching TRBD2. With V trimmed by 5 bases and J by 3 bases, 1 base remained unmatched. The V gene's germline CDR1 is SGHAT and CDR2 FQNNGV. The CDR3 is 14 residues long. CDR3 sequence (DNA): TGTGCCAGCAGCACTAGCGGGGGAACAGATACGCAGTATTTT. Its protein is CASSTSGGTDTQYF.

The J gene is TRBJ1-1, the V gene TRBV29-1, with no clear D. Germline V gene data show CDR1 as SQVTM and CDR2 as ANQGSEA. The CDR3 runs 12 residues. Trimming cost V 5 bases and J 1 base, with 8 bases left between them. The CDR3 DNA sequence: TGCAGCGTTATAAGGCGGAACACTGAAGCTTTCTTT. This gives the protein CSVIRRNTEAFF. The variable domain in full, completed from reference TRBV29-1 and TRBJ1-1, reads SAVISQKPSRDICQRGTSLTIQCQVDSQVTMMFWYRQQPGQSLTLIATANQGSEATYESGFVIDKFPISRPNLTFSTLTVSNMSPEDSSIYLCSVIRRNTEAFFGQGTRLTVV.

The V call is TRBV6-1, the J call TRBJ2-6, with D hard to call. Germline lookup yields CDR1 MNHNS and CDR2 SASEGT. Trimming pared 4 bases from V and 3 bases from J, leaving 13 bases between. The CDR3 covers 16 residues. In nucleotides, the CDR3 is TGTGCCAGCAGTGGTCCCAGCCGATATGGGGCCAACGTCCTGACTTTC. It codes for CASSGPSRYGANVLTF.

This clonotype was found many times. The V call is TRBV29-1, the J call TRBJ1-2; no clear D. From germline, CDR1 is SQVTM and CDR2 ANQGSEA. V was pared by 1 base and J by 3 bases, with 12 bases between. This CDR3 spans 14 amino acids. The CDR3 coding sequence is TGCAGCGTTGAAGTGACGTCACCCCACTATGGCTACACCTTC. Translated: CSVEVTSPHYGYTF.

Ten or more counts support this clonotype. The chain combines TRBV5-6 with TRBJ1-1; weak D call: TRBD1 (5 bases). The V gene's germline CDR1 is SGHDT and CDR2 YYEEEE. Deletions cut 0 bases from V and 0 bases from J, with 12 bases between. The CDR3 sequence is 16 residues long. CDR3 loop: CASSLAGGAMNTEAFF. CDR3 coding DNA: TGTGCCAGCAGCTTGGCAGGAGGGGCGATGAACACTGAAGCTTTCTTT. The full variable domain, completed using reference TRBV5-6 and TRBJ1-1, is DAGVTQSPTHLIKTRGQQVTLRCSPKSGHDTVSWYQQALGQGPQFIFQYYEEEERQRGNFPDRFSGHQFPNYSSELNVNALLLGDSALYLCASSLAGGAMNTEAFFGQGTRLTVV.

This clonotype was observed many times. V is TRBV29-1 and J is TRBJ1-6; unclear D gene. The V end was cut by 5 bases, the J end by 9 bases, with 2 bases between. The germline gives CDR1 SQVTM, CDR2 ANQGSEA. The CDR3 has 9 residues. The CDR3 sequence is CSVCSPLHF. The CDR3 nucleotides are TGCAGCGTTTGTTCACCCCTCCACTTT.

This clonotype was seen at least ten times. This chain links TRBV12-3 or TRBV12-4 with TRBJ2-3, with TRBD2 identical over 8 bases. With V trimmed by 5 bases and J by 6 bases, 10 bases remained unmatched. The CDR3 loop spans 15 amino acids. The CDR3 region is CASSDSGGHSDTQYF. DNA for the CDR3: TGTGCCAGCAGTGACAGCGGGGGCCACTCGGATACGCAGTATTTT.

This clonotype was recorded many times. The gene calls are TRBV6-2 or TRBV6-3 and TRBJ1-2, with D possibly being TRBD1 (5 bases). Trimming cost V 5 bases and J 8 bases, with 15 bases left between them. The V gene's germline CDR1 is MNHEY and CDR2 SVGEGT. This CDR3 has 13 residues. CDR3 sequence reads: CASSPSGAVGYTF. DNA for the CDR3: TGTGCCAGCAGTCCCAGTGGGGCGGTCGGCTACACCTTC.

This sequence joins TRBV6-1 and TRBJ1-2; D is ambiguous. Deletions cut 1 base from V and 5 bases from J, with 2 bases between. Germline-derived CDR1 and CDR2 are MNHNS and SASEGT. The CDR3 extends over 11 amino acids. CDR3 nucleotides: TGTGCCAGCAGTGAAGGATATGGCTACACCTTC. Translation gives CASSEGYGYTF.

V and J are TRBV5-1 and TRBJ2-7; TRBD1 matches 7 bases. CDR3 length: 15 amino acids. Germline CDR1 reads SGHRS; CDR2 reads YFSETQ. Trimming took 3 bases from V and 0 from J; bases not matched to a gene: 6. CDR3 coding DNA: TGCGCCAGCAGCTCTCGACAGGGTAGCTCCTACGAGCAGTACTTC. Translating gives CASSSRQGSSYEQYF.

This clonotype was observed a handful of times. The chain has TRBV6-1 and TRBJ2-3; TRBD1 aligns across 8 bases. Germline CDR1 MNHNS, CDR2 SASEGT. This CDR3 is 14 amino acids long. The ends lost 8 bases at V and 5 bases at J; junction bases unmatched: 9. The DNA of the CDR3 is TGTGCCAGCTCACCCAGGGGGCGCGGAGATACGCAGTATTTT. This sequence encodes CASSPRGRGDTQYF.